Listed below are T cell receptor beta chains from one sample, sequenced in a study of blood T cells in healthy people across ages. TCRdb independently ran MiXCR on the 5' RACE reads; one entry per CDR3 protein. The table has about 1.1 million distinct CDR3 sequences, 35% to 45% seen once. Sequencing was carried out using blood. Receptors originate from a man between 18 and 29 years old in good health. CDR3s include the opening cysteine and the closing phenylalanine or tryptophan. A D gene is named only where the DNA matches it firmly. Some rows mark clone size as missing; the rest say once, few, many or name a class of expanded clone.

TRBJ2-3,-,-,TRBV2,TGTGCCAGCAGTGAAGCTCCCGGACGACAGGATCCTAGCACAGATACGCAGTATTTT,CASSEAPGRQDPSTDTQYF
TRBJ2-7,-,-,TRBV4-3,TGCGCCAGCCGCCGGGGGCTCTCCTACAATGAGCAGTACTTC,CASRRGLSYNEQYF
TRBJ1-1,-,-,TRBV4-3,TGCGCCAGCAGCCGAGACTTGATAGCGGAAGACACTGAAGCTTTCTTT,CASSRDLIAEDTEAFF
TRBJ2-1,-,-,TRBV2,TGTGCCAGCGGGGGAAGGAGGAGCTCCTACAATGAGCAGTTCTTC,CASGGRRSSYNEQFF
TRBJ2-1,-,-,TRBV4-3,TGCGCCAGCAGCCAAGGAGGGGACGGCAGCTCCTACAATGAGCAGTTCTTC,CASSQGGDGSSYNEQFF
TRBJ2-3,few,TRBD2,TRBV6-5,TGTGCCAGCAGTTACTCAGCAGCGGGGGGACCCACAGATACGCAGTATTTT,CASSYSAAGGPTDTQYF
TRBJ1-1,-,-,TRBV20-1,TGCAGTGCTTCCCGACAGGACCCGGGCACTGAAGCTTTCTTT,CSASRQDPGTEAFF
TRBJ2-5,few,-,TRBV7-8,TGTGCCAGCAGCTTAGGAGGATACGGCAATGAGCAGTACTTC,CASSLGGYGNEQYF
TRBJ2-5,-,-,TRBV10-3,TGTGCCATCAGCGGGTCGCTCCAAGAGACCCAGTACTTC,CAISGSLQETQYF
TRBJ2-1,few,-,TRBV12-3/TRBV12-4,TGTGCCAGCGGGAGTAGGAACTACAATGAGCAGTTCTTC,CASGSRNYNEQFF
TRBJ1-4,few,-,TRBV20-1,TGCAGTGCTAGCGAACCGGGAGCTAAAAAACTGTTTTTT,CSASEPGAKKLFF
TRBJ2-1,few,-,TRBV7-9,TGTGCCAGCAGCCCATTTACGGGACTCCTCAATGAGCAGTTCTTC,CASSPFTGLLNEQFF
TRBJ1-4,few,TRBD1,TRBV6-5,TGTGCCAGCAGGGACACAGGGGGCCGCGAAAAACTGTTTTTT,CASRDTGGREKLFF
TRBJ2-7,-,TRBD1,TRBV6-6,TGTGCCAGCAGTTACGGGGACAGGGACTACGAGCAGTACTTC,CASSYGDRDYEQYF
TRBJ1-2,few,-,TRBV9,TGTGCCAGCAGCGGGACAGTGAGCTATGGCTACACCTTC,CASSGTVSYGYTF
TRBJ2-5,few,-,TRBV6-5,TGTGCCAGCAGTTACGGGCGAGACTCCCAAGAGACCCAGTACTTC,CASSYGRDSQETQYF
TRBJ1-2,-,-,TRBV4-3,TGCGCCGGCAGCCAAGTCTCAGGGTCGAACTATGGCTACACCTTC,CAGSQVSGSNYGYTF
TRBJ1-2,-,TRBD1,TRBV4-3,TGCGCCAGCAGCCAGATTTTAGGACAGGGCTATGGCTACACCTTC,CASSQILGQGYGYTF
TRBJ1-5,once,-,TRBV12-3/TRBV12-4,TGTGCCAGCAGTACCCGGGTCTATAGCAATCAGGCCCAGCATTTT,CASSTRVYSNQAQHF
TRBJ1-2,few,-,TRBV11-2,TGTGCCAGCAGCTCCAAGGGAGGTGCGAACATACCTGCCCTCTATGGCTACACCTTC,CASSSKGGANIPALYGYTF
TRBJ1-2,-,-,TRBV5-5,TGTGCCAGCAGCTTGTGGCGGGGGGCCTATGGCTACACCTTC,CASSLWRGAYGYTF
TRBJ2-3,few,TRBD2,TRBV5-1,TGCGCCAGCAGCTCGAAGACTAGCGGCACAGATACGCAGTATTTT,CASSSKTSGTDTQYF
TRBJ2-1,-,TRBD2,TRBV6-4,TGTGCCAGCAGTGACTTTGGCGGGGGGAAAAACAATGAGCAGTTCTTC,CASSDFGGGKNNEQFF
TRBJ1-1,once,TRBD1,TRBV2,TGTGCCAGCAGTCCGGCGACAGGGGGATACACTGAAGCTTTCTTT,CASSPATGGYTEAFF
TRBJ2-1,few,-,TRBV6-5,TGTGCCAGCAGTTACTTTCCCCCGGGGGCCGCTTACAATGAGCAGTTCTTC,CASSYFPPGAAYNEQFF
TRBJ2-1,-,TRBD2,TRBV20-1,TGCAGTGCTAGCGGGGCCCTCGGGAGGGAGCAGTTCTTC,CSASGALGREQFF
TRBJ1-2,many,-,TRBV29-1,TGCAGCGTTGCCGTCGACAGAGGGGGGGGCTACACCTTC,CSVAVDRGGGYTF
TRBJ1-2,few,-,TRBV12-3/TRBV12-4,TGTGCCAGCAGTAGCTTCAGGGGACACGGCTACACCTTC,CASSSFRGHGYTF